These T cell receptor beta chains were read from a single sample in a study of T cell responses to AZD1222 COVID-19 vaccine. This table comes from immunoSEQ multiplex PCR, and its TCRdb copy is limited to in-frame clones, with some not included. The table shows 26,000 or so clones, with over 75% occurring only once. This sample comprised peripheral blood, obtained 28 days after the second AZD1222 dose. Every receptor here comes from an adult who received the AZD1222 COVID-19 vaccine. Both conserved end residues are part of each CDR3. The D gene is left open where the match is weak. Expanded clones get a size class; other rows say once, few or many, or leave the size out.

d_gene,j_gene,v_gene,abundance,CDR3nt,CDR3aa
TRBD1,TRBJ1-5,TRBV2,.,TGTGCCAGCAGGGAACAGGGGGCAGGGGATCAGCCCCAGCATTTT,CASREQGAGDQPQHF
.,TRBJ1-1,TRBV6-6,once,TGTGCCAGCAGTTCCGAGGGAGGCACTGAAGCTTTCTTT,CASSSEGGTEAFF
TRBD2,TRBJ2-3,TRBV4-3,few,TGCGCCAGCAGCCACCTACTAGCGGGAGGGCCAGATACGCAGTATTTT,CASSHLLAGGPDTQYF
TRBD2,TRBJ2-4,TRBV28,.,TGTGCCAGCAGTTTAGGGACTAGCGGGAGGGCCTCGGGAAACATTCAGTACTTC,CASSLGTSGRASGNIQYF
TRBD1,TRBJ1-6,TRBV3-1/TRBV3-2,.,TGTGCCAGCAGCAAAACGGGGACAGGATTAAATAATTCACCCCTCCACTTT,CASSKTGTGLNNSPLHF
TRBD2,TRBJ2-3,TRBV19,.,TGTGCCAGTAGCCTGCGACTAGCGGGACGCACAGATACGCAGTATTTT,CASSLRLAGRTDTQYF
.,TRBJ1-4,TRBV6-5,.,TGTGCCAGCAGTTACGCAGCAGGGATCGGTGAAAAACTGTTTTTT,CASSYAAGIGEKLFF
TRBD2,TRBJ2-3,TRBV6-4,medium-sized,TGTGCCAGCAGTGACGGGACTAGCGGCACAGATACGCAGTATTTT,CASSDGTSGTDTQYF
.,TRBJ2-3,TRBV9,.,TGTGCCAGCAGCGTAGAGGGGGGGTTCGGGACAGATACGCAGTATTTT,CASSVEGGFGTDTQYF
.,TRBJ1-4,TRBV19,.,TGTGCCAGTAAGGACAGAAGAAATGAAAAACTGTTTTTT,CASKDRRNEKLFF
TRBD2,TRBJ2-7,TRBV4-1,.,TGCGCCAGCAGCCAAGGGACTAGCTCCTACGAGCAGTACTTC,CASSQGTSSYEQYF
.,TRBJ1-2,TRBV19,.,TGTGCCAGTACCCAACAGACAGGCTACGGCTATGGCTACACCTTC,CASTQQTGYGYGYTF
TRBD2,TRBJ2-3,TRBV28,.,TGTGCCAGCAGACTCCTAGCGGGAGGAGAAGATACGCAGTATTTT,CASRLLAGGEDTQYF
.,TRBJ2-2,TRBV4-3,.,TGCGCCAGCTCTCCCCTACCCAACACCGGGGAGCTGTTTTTT,CASSPLPNTGELFF
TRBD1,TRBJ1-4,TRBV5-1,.,TGCGCCAGCAGCTTGGTGCAGGGGGATGAAAAACTGTTTTTT,CASSLVQGDEKLFF
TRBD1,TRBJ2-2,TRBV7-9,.,TGTGCCAGCAGCTGGGGGACAGGGGACGGGGAGCTGTTTTTT,CASSWGTGDGELFF
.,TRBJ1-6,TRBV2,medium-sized,TGTGCCAGCAAAGCCAGGGCTAATTCACCCCTCCACTTT,CASKARANSPLHF
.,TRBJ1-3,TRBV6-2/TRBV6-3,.,TGTGCCAGCAGTTACTCGACGGGGGCCATATATTTT,CASSYSTGAIYF
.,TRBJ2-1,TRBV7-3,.,TGTGCCAGCAGCTTAATTGGGGGTGAGGGCGAGAATGAGCAGTTCTTC,CASSLIGGEGENEQFF
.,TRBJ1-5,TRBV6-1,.,TGTGCCAGCAGTGAATCGTTCGTCCGGGAGAGCAATCAGCCCCAGCATTTT,CASSESFVRESNQPQHF
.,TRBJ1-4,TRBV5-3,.,TGTGCCAGAAGCCGAAGAGCTTGGCGGCTGCTTAATGAAAAACTGTTTTTT,CARSRRAWRLLNEKLFF
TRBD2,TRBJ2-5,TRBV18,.,TGTGCCAGCTCACCGAGGACTAGCACGTCAGGAGAGACCCAGTACTTC,CASSPRTSTSGETQYF
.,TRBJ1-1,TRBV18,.,TGTGCCAGCTCACCGGGTCCAATGAACACTGAAGCTTTCTTT,CASSPGPMNTEAFF
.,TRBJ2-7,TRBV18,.,TGTGCCAGCTCACCAGCATCGACTGCCTACGAGCAGTACTTC,CASSPASTAYEQYF
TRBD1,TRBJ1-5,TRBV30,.,TGTGCCTGGGGACAGGGGATCAGACAGCCCCAGCATTTT,CAWGQGIRQPQHF
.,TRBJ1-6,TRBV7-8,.,TGTGCCAGCAGCTTAGAAGTGAGGTATCGTTCACCCCTCCACTTT,CASSLEVRYRSPLHF
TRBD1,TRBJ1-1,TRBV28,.,TGTGCCAGCAGTTTGGGACAGGGAACTGGCGAGGGGCGTGCTTTCTTT,CASSLGQGTGEGRAFF
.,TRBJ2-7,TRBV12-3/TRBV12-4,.,TGTGCCAGCAGTTTAGTAGGGAACGAGCAGTACTTC,CASSLVGNEQYF
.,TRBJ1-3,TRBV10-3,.,TGTGCCATCAGTGTTGGCAGCACAGACTCTGGAAACACCATATATTTT,CAISVGSTDSGNTIYF
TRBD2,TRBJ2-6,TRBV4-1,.,TGCGCCAGCAGTCGACTAGCGGGGCTCTCTGGGGCCAACGTCCTGACTTTC,CASSRLAGLSGANVLTF
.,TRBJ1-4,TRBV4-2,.,TGTGCCAGCAGCCAAGTTGATGAAAAACTGTTTTTT,CASSQVDEKLFF
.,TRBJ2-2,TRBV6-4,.,TGTGCCAGCAGTGGAGGTAGCGGGAACACCGGGGAGCTGTTTTTT,CASSGGSGNTGELFF
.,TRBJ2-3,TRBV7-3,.,TGTGCCAGCAGCTTAAGGGGCGGGACGTCCACAGATACGCAGTATTTT,CASSLRGGTSTDTQYF
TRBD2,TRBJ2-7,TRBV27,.,TGTGCCAGCAGTTGGCGGGAGGGGGAATACGAGCAGTACTTC,CASSWREGEYEQYF
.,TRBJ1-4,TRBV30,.,TGTGCCTGGAGTGTAACGGGAGAAAAACTGTTTTTT,CAWSVTGEKLFF
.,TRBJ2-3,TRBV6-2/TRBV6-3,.,TGTGCCAGCAGTTATAAGTTAGGTGAGGAGGGAGATACGCAGTATTTT,CASSYKLGEEGDTQYF
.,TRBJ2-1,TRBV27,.,TGTGCCAGCACCGCCGGGACGGGCCGGGGTGAGCAGTTCTTC,CASTAGTGRGEQFF
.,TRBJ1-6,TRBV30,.,TGTGCCTGGGGGGGGGCGGCGGATTCACCCCTCCACTTT,CAWGGAADSPLHF
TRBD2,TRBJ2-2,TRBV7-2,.,TGTGCCAGCAGCTCGGCGGGAGGGTTAATCGGGGAGCTGTTTTTT,CASSSAGGLIGELFF
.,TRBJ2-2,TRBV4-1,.,TGCGCCAGCAGCCAAGTTCGAGGGATGAACACCGGGGAGCTGTTTTTT,CASSQVRGMNTGELFF
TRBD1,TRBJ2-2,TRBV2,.,TGTGCCAGCGATGAAACAGGGGGCGGCGGGGAGCTGTTTTTT,CASDETGGGGELFF
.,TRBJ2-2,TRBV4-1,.,TGCGCCAGCAGTAGAAGCGGAATGAACACCGGGGAGCTGTTTTTT,CASSRSGMNTGELFF
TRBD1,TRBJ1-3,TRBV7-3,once,TGTGCCAGCAGCCCGACAGGGGGCGGAAACACCATATATTTT,CASSPTGGGNTIYF
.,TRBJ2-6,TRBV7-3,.,TGTGCCAGCAGCTCATTGTTGGGGGCCAACGTCCTGACTTTC,CASSSLLGANVLTF
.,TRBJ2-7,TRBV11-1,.,TGTGCCAGCAGCTTCAGGCGCGAGACCTACGAGCAGTACTTC,CASSFRRETYEQYF
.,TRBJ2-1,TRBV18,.,TGTGCCAGCTCGTCGGGAGTTGAGCAGTTCTTC,CASSSGVEQFF
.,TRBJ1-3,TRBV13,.,TGTGCCAGCAGCCCCCAGGGTCACGGAAACACCATATATTTT,CASSPQGHGNTIYF
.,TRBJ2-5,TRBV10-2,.,TGCGCCAGCTTAGGGGGAGAGACCCAGTACTTC,CASLGGETQYF
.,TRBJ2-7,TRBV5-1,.,TGCGCCAGCAGCAGTCAGCACGAGCAGTACTTC,CASSSQHEQYF
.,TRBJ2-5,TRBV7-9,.,TGTGCCAGCAGCCCAGTCGGCGGGTTAGAGACCCAGTACTTC,CASSPVGGLETQYF
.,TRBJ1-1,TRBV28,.,TGTGCCAGCAGTTTTGGGGTTGGGAACACTGAAGCTTTCTTT,CASSFGVGNTEAFF
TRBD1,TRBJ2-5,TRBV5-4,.,TGTGCCCTTAGACAGGGTGGGGAAAAAGAGACCCAGTACTTC,CALRQGGEKETQYF
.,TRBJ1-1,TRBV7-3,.,TGTGCCAGCAGCTTTGACAGGCGTCGGATGAACACTGAAGCTTTCTTT,CASSFDRRRMNTEAFF